The entry that follows covers one T cell receptor beta chain sequence. Antigen specificity is unknown. Included in the TCR beta cDNA libraries were unique molecular identifiers. Each CDR3 protein is one row after TCRdb ran MiXCR on the PCR reads. The data hold approximately 350,000 distinct CDR3 sequences, with approximately 38% observed a single time. The data belong to a study of post-analysis software for immune sequencing data. Turning to the study itself: In terms of disease course, relapsing-remitting, secondary progressive and progressive-relapsing multiple sclerosis were included.

General observations from the study: A handful of TRBV segments were significantly more frequent in patients than in controls. TRBV5-6, TRBV5-1 and TRBV20-1 were among these segments. Strong co-clustering by F measure was seen for same-batch samples. Controls significantly exceeded multiple sclerosis patients in normalized Chao1 diversity.

Trimming took 4 bases from V and 9 from J; bases not matched to a gene: 9. This CDR3 contains 14 residues. The TCR was taken from a girl under 18 with multiple sclerosis. The chain is built from TRBV12-3 or TRBV12-4 and TRBJ1-2; 9 bases map to TRBD1. Source material: blood. The CDR3 region is CASSSTRTGARYTF. The CDR3 coding sequence is TGTGCCAGCAGTTCCACCCGGACAGGGGCACGCTACACCTTC.